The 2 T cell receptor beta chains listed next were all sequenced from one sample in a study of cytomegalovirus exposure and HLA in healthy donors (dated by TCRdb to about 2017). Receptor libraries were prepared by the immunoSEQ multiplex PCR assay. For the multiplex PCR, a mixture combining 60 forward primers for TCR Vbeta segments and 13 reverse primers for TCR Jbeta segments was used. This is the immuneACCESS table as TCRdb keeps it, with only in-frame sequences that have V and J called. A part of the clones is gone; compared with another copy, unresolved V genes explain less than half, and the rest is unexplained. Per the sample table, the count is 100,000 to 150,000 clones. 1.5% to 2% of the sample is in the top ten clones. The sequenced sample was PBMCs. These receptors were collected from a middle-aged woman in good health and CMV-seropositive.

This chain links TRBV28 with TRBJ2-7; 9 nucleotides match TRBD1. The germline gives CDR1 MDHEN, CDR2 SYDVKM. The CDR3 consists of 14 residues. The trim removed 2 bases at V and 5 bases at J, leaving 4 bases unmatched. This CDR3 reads CASSLGDRAHEQYF. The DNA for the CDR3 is TGTGCCAGCAGTTTAGGGGACAGGGCCCACGAGCAGTACTTC.

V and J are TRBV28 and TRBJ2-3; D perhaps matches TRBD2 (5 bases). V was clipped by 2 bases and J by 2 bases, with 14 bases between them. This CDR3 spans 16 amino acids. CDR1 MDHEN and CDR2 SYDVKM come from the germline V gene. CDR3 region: CASSLELDPFTDTQYF. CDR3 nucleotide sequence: TGTGCCAGCAGTTTAGAACTAGATCCTTTCACAGATACGCAGTATTTT.